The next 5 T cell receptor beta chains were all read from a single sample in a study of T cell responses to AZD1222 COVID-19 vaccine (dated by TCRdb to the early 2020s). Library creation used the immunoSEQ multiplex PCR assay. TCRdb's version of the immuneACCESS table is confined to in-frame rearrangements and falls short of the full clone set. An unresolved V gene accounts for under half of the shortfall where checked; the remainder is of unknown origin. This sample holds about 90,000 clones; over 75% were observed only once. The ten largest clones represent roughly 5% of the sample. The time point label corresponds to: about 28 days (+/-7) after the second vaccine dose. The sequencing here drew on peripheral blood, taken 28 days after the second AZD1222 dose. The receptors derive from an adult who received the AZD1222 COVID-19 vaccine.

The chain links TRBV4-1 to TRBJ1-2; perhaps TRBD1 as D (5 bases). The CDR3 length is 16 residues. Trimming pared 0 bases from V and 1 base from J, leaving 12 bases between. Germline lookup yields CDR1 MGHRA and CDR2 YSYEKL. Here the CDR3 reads CASSQELTGFNYGYTF. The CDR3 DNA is TGCGCCAGCAGCCAAGAGCTTACAGGTTTTAACTATGGCTACACCTTC.

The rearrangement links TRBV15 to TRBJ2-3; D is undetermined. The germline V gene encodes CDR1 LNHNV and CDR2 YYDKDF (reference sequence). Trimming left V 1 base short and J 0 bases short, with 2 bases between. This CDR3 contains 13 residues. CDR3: CATSRASTDTQYF. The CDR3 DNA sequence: TGTGCCACCAGCAGAGCTAGCACAGATACGCAGTATTTT.

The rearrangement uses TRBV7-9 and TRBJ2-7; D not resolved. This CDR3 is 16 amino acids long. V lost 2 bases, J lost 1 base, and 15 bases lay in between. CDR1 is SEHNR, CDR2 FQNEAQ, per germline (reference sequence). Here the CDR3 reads CASSLSRGLSSYEQYF. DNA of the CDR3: TGTGCCAGCAGCTTATCTAGAGGTCTAAGTTCCTACGAGCAGTACTTC.

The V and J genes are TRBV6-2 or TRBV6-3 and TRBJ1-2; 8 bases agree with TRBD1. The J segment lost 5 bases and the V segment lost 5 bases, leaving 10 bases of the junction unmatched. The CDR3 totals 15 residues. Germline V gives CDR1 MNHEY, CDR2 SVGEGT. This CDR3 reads CASSQRDRPLYGYTF. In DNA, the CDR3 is TGTGCCAGCAGTCAACGGGACAGGCCTCTATATGGCTACACCTTC.

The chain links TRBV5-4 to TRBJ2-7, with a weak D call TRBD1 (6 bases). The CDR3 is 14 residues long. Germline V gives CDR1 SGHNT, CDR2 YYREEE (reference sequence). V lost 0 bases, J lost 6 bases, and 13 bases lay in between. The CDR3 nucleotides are TGTGCCAGCAGCTTGGGGGGGCAGGCCATCGAGCAGTACTTC. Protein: CASSLGGQAIEQYF.